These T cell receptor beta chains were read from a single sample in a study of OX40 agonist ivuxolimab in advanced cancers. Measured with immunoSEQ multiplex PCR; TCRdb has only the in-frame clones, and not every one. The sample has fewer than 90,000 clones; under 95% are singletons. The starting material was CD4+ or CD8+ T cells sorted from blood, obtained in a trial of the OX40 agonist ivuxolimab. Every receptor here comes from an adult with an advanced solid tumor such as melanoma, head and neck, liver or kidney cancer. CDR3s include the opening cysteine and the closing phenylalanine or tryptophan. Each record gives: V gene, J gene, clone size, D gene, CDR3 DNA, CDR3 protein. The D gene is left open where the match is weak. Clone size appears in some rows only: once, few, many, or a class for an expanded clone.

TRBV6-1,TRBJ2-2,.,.,TGTGCCAGCAGTGAAATAACAGCCGGGGAGCTGTTTTTT,CASSEITAGELFF
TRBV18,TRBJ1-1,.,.,TGTGCCAGCTCACCCGAGAGTCTCACTGAAGCTTTCTTT,CASSPESLTEAFF
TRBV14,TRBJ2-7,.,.,TGTGCCAGCAGCCCTAGGACGGTTCTCAACGAGCAGTACTTC,CASSPRTVLNEQYF
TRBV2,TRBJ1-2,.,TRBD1,TGTGCCAGCACCGGACAGGGGCCTGGCTACACCTTC,CASTGQGPGYTF
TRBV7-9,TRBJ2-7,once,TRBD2,TGTGCCAGCAGCGCCGGGACTACCAACTACGAGCAGTACTTC,CASSAGTTNYEQYF
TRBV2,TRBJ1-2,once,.,TGTGCCGGTAGTAGGGTACAGGGAGCCTCGTATGGCTACACCTTC,CAGSRVQGASYGYTF
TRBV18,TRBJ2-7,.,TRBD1,TGTGCCAGCTCACCAGTAGGACAGGGTTCCTACGAGCAGTACTTC,CASSPVGQGSYEQYF
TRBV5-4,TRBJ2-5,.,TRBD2,TGTGCCAGCAGCAACTTAGCGGGGAACCAAGAGACCCAGTACTTC,CASSNLAGNQETQYF
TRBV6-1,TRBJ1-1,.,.,TGTGCCAGCAGTGAATGGGGTAGCTACACTGAAGCTTTCTTT,CASSEWGSYTEAFF
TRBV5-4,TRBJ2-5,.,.,TGTGCCAGCAGCTTGGTCGCGGGACCATTGGAGACCCAGTACTTC,CASSLVAGPLETQYF
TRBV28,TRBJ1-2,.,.,TGTGCCAGCAGTACCCGGACAGCCTTCTTCGGGGGCTACACCTTC,CASSTRTAFFGGYTF
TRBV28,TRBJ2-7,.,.,TGTGCCAGCAGTCCTCTAAACCACGAGCAGTACTTC,CASSPLNHEQYF
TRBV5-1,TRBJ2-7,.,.,TGCGCCAGCAGCTTGGAACAGTTTACTGAGCAGTACTTC,CASSLEQFTEQYF